This T cell receptor (beta chain) stems from a study of T cells in Graves' hyperthyroidism and ophthalmopathy. Study-level findings and limits: Expanded thyroid clonotypes (above 0.001) were mostly also found in blood.

The CDR3 totals 16 residues. The junction had 3 bases not matched to a gene; V was cut back by 0 bases and J by 4 bases. Germline lookup yields CDR1 SGHTA and CDR2 FQGTGA. Under 3 months was the duration of disease in ophthalmopathy patients, who also had a Clinical Activity Score of at least 3 and a NOSPECS grade of at least 4. Investigators excluded patients with uncontrolled infection, other autoimmune disease, pregnancy or lactation. The investigators amplified TCR beta CDR3 regions from RNA transcripts. The TCR CDR3 first-round RT-PCR relied on the HTBI primer set. TCRdb re-analysed the multiplex PCR reads in MiXCR, keeping a single row per CDR3 protein. The sample comprises around 620,000 distinct CDR3 sequences, about 14% of which are singletons, and around 7% rests with the top ten. A remark on this clonotype: Its antigen is currently unknown.

Sequenced sample: blood. This sequence originates from a woman younger than 35 with Graves' ophthalmopathy. V usage is TRBV7-3 and J usage is TRBJ2-2; 9 bases agree with TRBD2. As DNA, the CDR3 is TGTGCCAGCAGCTTAACTGGCGGGAGGGCCACCGGGGAGCTGTTTTTT. Protein product: CASSLTGGRATGELFF.